One sample yielded the 12 T cell receptor beta chains listed below, sequenced in a study of cytomegalovirus exposure and HLA in healthy donors. The PCR contained 60 Vbeta and 13 Jbeta primers. Assay: immunoSEQ multiplex PCR; the TCRdb copy retains only in-frame clones and omits some. The sample holds about 140,000 clones; around 90% are singletons and the top ten take 0.5% to 0.65%. The sequenced material came from PBMCs. The receptors stem from a woman aged 40-49 years in good health and CMV-seronegative.

The chain carries TRBV5-1 and TRBJ1-2, with 9 bases that match TRBD1. The CDR3 spans 15 residues. The germline V gene encodes CDR1 SGHRS and CDR2 YFSETQ. V shed 4 bases, J shed 3 bases, and the junction held 7 bases outside the gene matches. CDR3 protein: CASSVRQGVDYGYTF. The CDR3 coding sequence is TGCGCCAGCAGCGTCAGACAGGGGGTTGACTATGGCTACACCTTC.

V gene TRBV5-1 combines with J gene TRBJ1-4, with D tentatively TRBD1 (5 bases). The V gene's germline CDR1 is SGHRS and CDR2 YFSETQ. Trimming shortened V by 0 bases and J by 4 bases, and 7 bases separated the two germline ends. The CDR3 is 14 amino acids. The CDR3 nucleotides are TGCGCCAGCAGCTTGGAAAGGGGTAATGAAAAACTGTTTTTT. It encodes CASSLERGNEKLFF.

The rearrangement links TRBV28 to TRBJ2-7; D remains unclear. Germline V gene lookup returns CDR1 MDHEN and CDR2 SYDVKM. V was shortened by 2 bases and J by 4 bases, with 6 bases between the two germline ends. The CDR3 contains 12 residues. The CDR3 protein is CASSLAEYEQYF. The CDR3 DNA reads as TGTGCCAGCAGTTTAGCGGAGTACGAGCAGTACTTC.

The rearrangement links TRBV13 to TRBJ2-3; 10 bases line up with TRBD2. The CDR3 consists of 17 residues. V was pared by 0 bases and J by 4 bases, with 7 bases of the junction left unmatched. Germline CDR1 reads PRHDT; CDR2 reads FYEKMQ (reference sequence). The DNA of the CDR3 is TGTGCCAGCAGCTTAGGCCTGGGACTAGCGTCATCAGATACGCAGTATTTT. This gives the protein CASSLGLGLASSDTQYF.

This rearrangement joins TRBV6-6 to TRBJ2-1, with a possible D match to TRBD2 (5 bases). The germline V gene has CDR1 MNHNY and CDR2 SVGAGI (reference sequence). V shed 3 bases and J shed 4 bases, with 13 bases lying between them. The length of the CDR3 is 15 residues. CDR3 nucleotides: TGTGCCAGCAGTTATGGAGGTCCCGGTTACAATGAGCAGTTCTTC. Translated: CASSYGGPGYNEQFF.

The chain employs TRBV28 and TRBJ2-2, with D maybe TRBD1 (5 bases). The V and J ends lost 3 bases and 4 bases respectively, with 9 bases between them. This CDR3 region has 14 residues. CDR1 and CDR2 (germline): MDHEN, SYDVKM. In DNA, the CDR3 is TGTGCCAGCAGTTTTACCAGGGCCACCGGGGAGCTGTTTTTT. Protein sequence: CASSFTRATGELFF.

The gene calls are TRBV7-2 and TRBJ2-3, with 8 bases that match TRBD1. With 5 bases clipped from V and 5 bases from J, the junction kept 9 bases outside the gene matches. The length of the CDR3 is 15 residues. Germline CDR1 and CDR2: SGHTA and FQGNSA. CDR3 residues: CASSPYGGTGDTQYF. The CDR3 DNA follows: TGTGCCAGCAGCCCCTACGGCGGGACAGGAGATACGCAGTATTTT.

The chain joins TRBV25-1 to TRBJ2-5; D perhaps matches TRBD2 (5 bases). CDR3 length equals 15 residues. Trimming left V 0 bases short and J 4 bases short, with 12 bases between. Germline CDR1 reads MGHDK; CDR2 reads SYGVNS. The CDR3 nucleotides are TGTGCCAGCAGTGAATATTATGGCGGGTTAGAGACCCAGTACTTC. It is translated as CASSEYYGGLETQYF.

This clone was seen once. The chain links TRBV19 to TRBJ2-1; 8 bases agree with TRBD2. J lost 2 bases, V lost 5 bases, and 5 bases had no gene match. CDR3 length: 15 residues. CDR1 and CDR2 from the germline V gene are LNHDA and SQIVND (reference sequence). The CDR3 reads CASSATSGTYNEQFF. The CDR3 DNA reads TGTGCCAGTAGTGCCACTAGCGGTACCTACAATGAGCAGTTCTTC.

Note on this clone: Germline and junction disagree at one end, which may indicate a read error. The chain employs TRBV7-9 and TRBJ2-7, with D possibly matching TRBD1 (5 bases). Germline loops: CDR1 SEHNR, CDR2 FQNEAQ (reference sequence). The CDR3 totals 16 residues. This CDR3 reads CSSSLRQPGAGTEQYF. CDR3 sequence (DNA): TGTTCCAGCAGCTTACGGCAACCTGGGGCAGGAACAGAGCAGTACTTC.

CDR3 in amino acids: CASSESSGNSYEQYF. In nucleotides, the CDR3 is TGTGCCAGCAGTGAATCTAGCGGGAACTCCTACGAGCAGTACTTC. The chain employs TRBV2 and TRBJ2-7; 9 positions match TRBD2. The germline V gene encodes CDR1 SNHLY and CDR2 FYNNEI. The CDR3 contains 15 residues. J gave up 0 bases and V 2 bases, and 2 bases lay outside the gene matches. The full variable domain, rest sourced from reference TRBV2 and TRBJ2-7, is EPEVTQTPSHQVTQMGQEVILRCVPISNHLYFYWYRQILGQKVEFLVSFYNNEISEKSEIFDDQFSVERPDGSNFTLKIRSTKLEDSAMYFCASSESSGNSYEQYFGPGTRLTVT.

The chain couples TRBV10-3 to TRBJ1-6, with 10 bases aligning to TRBD1. The CDR3 has 16 residues. V shed 5 bases, J shed 7 bases, and the junction held 8 bases outside the gene matches. Per the germline V gene, CDR1 is ENHRY and CDR2 is SYGVKD. CDR3 coding DNA: TGTGCCATCAGTAACAGACAGGGGGCACAGAATTCACCCCTCCACTTT. This sequence encodes CAISNRQGAQNSPLHF.